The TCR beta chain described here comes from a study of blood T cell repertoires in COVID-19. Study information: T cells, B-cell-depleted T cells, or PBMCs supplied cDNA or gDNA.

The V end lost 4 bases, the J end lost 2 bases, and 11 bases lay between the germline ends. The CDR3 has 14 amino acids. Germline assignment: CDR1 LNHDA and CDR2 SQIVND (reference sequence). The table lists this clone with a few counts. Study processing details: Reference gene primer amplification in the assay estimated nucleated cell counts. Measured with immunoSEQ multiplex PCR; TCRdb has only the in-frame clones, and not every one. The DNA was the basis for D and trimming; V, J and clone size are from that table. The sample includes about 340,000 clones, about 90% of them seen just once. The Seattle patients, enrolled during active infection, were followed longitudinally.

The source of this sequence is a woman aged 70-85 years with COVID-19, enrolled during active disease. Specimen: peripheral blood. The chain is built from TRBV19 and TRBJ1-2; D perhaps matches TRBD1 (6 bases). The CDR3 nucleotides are TGTGCCAGTAGTACAGGGGCGCGGAACTATGGCTACACCTTC. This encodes CASSTGARNYGYTF.